This T cell receptor beta chain was identified in a study of CD8+ T cells in alopecia areata. Study summary: Tofacitinib therapy lasting 6 to 18 months was followed by 6 months off drug.

As the sequencing template, cDNA was produced by extracting RNA and reverse transcribing it. Profiled with immunoSEQ multiplex PCR; TCRdb holds only in-frame clones, not every one. The sample includes roughly 250,000 clones, roughly 60% of them seen just once. The CDR3 is 12 residues long. J gave up 2 bases and V 7 bases, and 3 bases lay outside the gene matches. Germline lookup yields CDR1 SQVTM and CDR2 ANQGSEA. Stated treatment: oral pan-JAK inhibitor, 5-10 mg twice daily. V gene TRBV29-1 combines with J gene TRBJ1-2; 8 bases fit TRBD1. The source material was CD4+ T cells sorted from blood, sampled around week 54, from a patient treated with tofacitinib. The receptor was isolated from a human donor with alopecia areata. CDR3 DNA sequence: TGCAGCGACCGGACAGGGAACTATGGCTACACCTTC. Amino acid sequence: CSDRTGNYGYTF.